This T cell receptor beta chain derives from a study of T-cell reconstitution after alpha-beta-depleted transplantation in children. A few counts support this clonotype. Unique molecular identifiers were incorporated into the prepared TCRbeta library. TCRdb analysed the PCR reads with MiXCR anew, one entry per CDR3 protein. The data contain some 550,000 distinct CDR3 sequences, approximately 16% of them singletons. The source was PBMCs from the stem cell graft donor, collected from the stem cell graft. The receptor was isolated from a human donor who donated a stem cell graft to a child with acute lymphoblastic leukemia.

CDR3 amino acids: CASSQSPGGDPLHF. CDR3 nucleotide sequence: TGTGCCAGCAGCCAAAGTCCCGGAGGGGACCCCCTCCACTTT. The V and J genes are TRBV3-1 and TRBJ1-6; tentatively, D is TRBD1 (5 bases). V lost 2 bases and J 13 bases, leaving 15 bases between the germline ends. This CDR3 has 14 residues. The V gene's germline CDR1 is LGHDT and CDR2 YNNKEL (reference sequence).